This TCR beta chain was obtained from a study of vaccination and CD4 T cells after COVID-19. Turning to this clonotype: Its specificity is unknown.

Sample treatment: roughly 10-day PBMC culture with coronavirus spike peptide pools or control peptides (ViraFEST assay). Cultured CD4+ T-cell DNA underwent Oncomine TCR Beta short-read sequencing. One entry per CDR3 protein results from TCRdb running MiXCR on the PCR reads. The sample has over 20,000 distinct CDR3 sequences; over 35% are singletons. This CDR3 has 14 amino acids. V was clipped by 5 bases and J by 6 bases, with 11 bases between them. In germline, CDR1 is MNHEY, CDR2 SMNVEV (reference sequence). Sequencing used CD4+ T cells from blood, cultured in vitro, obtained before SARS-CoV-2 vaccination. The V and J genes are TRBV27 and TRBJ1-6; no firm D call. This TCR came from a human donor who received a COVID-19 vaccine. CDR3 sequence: CASSPRARNSPLHF. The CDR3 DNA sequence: TGTGCCAGCAGTCCGAGGGCCCGTAATTCACCCCTCCACTTT.